A single sample is the source of the 13 T cell receptor beta chains below, sequenced in a study of cytomegalovirus exposure and HLA in healthy donors. PCR used 60 Vbeta primers and 13 Jbeta primers. Sequenced by immunoSEQ multiplex PCR; TCRdb stores in-frame clones only, minus some. The sample holds about 130,000 clones; around 77% are singletons and the top ten take approximately 4.2%. Sequencing was performed on PBMCs. All receptors derive from a male donor in good health and CMV-seropositive.

V is TRBV29-1 and J is TRBJ2-2, with 8 positions matching TRBD1. The CDR3 extends over 13 amino acids. CDR1 is SQVTM, CDR2 ANQGSEA, per germline. The V gene end was trimmed by 7 bases and the J gene end by 6 bases; junction bases not matched to a gene: 7. CDR3 sequence reads: CSARTGMPGELFF. Written as DNA, the CDR3 is TGCAGCGCTCGGACAGGGATGCCCGGGGAGCTGTTTTTT.

V and J are TRBV19 and TRBJ2-5; TRBD1 aligns across 11 bases. The germline gives CDR1 LNHDA, CDR2 SQIVND (reference sequence). J gave up 5 bases and V 3 bases, and 8 bases lay outside the gene matches. The length of the CDR3 is 16 residues. For the CDR3, the DNA is TGTGCCAGTAGTATGAGGACAGGGGGCTTCGGGGAGACCCAGTACTTC. Translated, it gives CASSMRTGGFGETQYF.

This sequence joins TRBV7-8 and TRBJ1-5; the match to TRBD1 covers 10 bases. Germline CDR1 reads SGHVS; CDR2 reads FQNEAQ. CDR3 length equals 15 residues. V lost 3 bases and J lost 5; bases outside the gene matches: 4. CDR3 residues: CASSFGTGVYQPQHF. CDR3 nucleotides: TGTGCCAGCAGCTTCGGGACAGGGGTATATCAGCCCCAGCATTTT. Full variable domain (outside the CDR3, taken from reference TRBV7-8 and TRBJ1-5): GAGVSQSPRYKVAKRGQDVALRCDPISGHVSLFWYQQALGQGPEFLTYFQNEAQLDKSGLPSDRFFAERPEGSVSTLKIQRTQQEDSAVYLCASSFGTGVYQPQHFGDGTRLSIL.

The chain combines TRBV28 with TRBJ2-1; TRBD2 matches 9 bases. The V segment lost 3 bases and the J segment 3 bases; nucleotides outside the gene matches: 3. Germline V gene lookup returns CDR1 MDHEN and CDR2 SYDVKM. The length of the CDR3 is 15 residues. CDR3 in DNA: TGTGCCAGCAGTTTGCTTAGCGGGAGCTACAATGAGCAGTTCTTC. Protein: CASSLLSGSYNEQFF.

The rearrangement links TRBV11-2 to TRBJ2-7; perhaps TRBD2 as D (5 bases). Trimming removed 0 bases from V and 4 bases from J, with 16 bases in between. This CDR3 comprises 16 residues. The germline V gene encodes CDR1 SGHAT and CDR2 FQNNGV. The DNA for the CDR3 is TGTGCCAGCAGCTTAGAGAAGGAGGCTAACCCTTACGAGCAGTACTTC. It yields the protein CASSLEKEANPYEQYF.

The chain links TRBV29-1 to TRBJ2-1; D uncertain. The CDR3 sequence is 16 residues long. Per the germline V gene, CDR1 is SQVTM and CDR2 is ANQGSEA. V lost 0 bases and J 3 bases, leaving 15 bases between the germline ends. This chain's CDR3 is CSVEDHSRFGYNEQFF. The CDR3 DNA reads as TGCAGCGTTGAAGATCACTCTCGATTTGGCTACAATGAGCAGTTCTTC.

Comments on this clone: Other DNA sequences in this sample translate to the same CDR3. The chain employs TRBV27 and TRBJ2-1; TRBD2 matches 13 bases. The length of the CDR3 is 19 residues. With V trimmed by 4 bases and J by 1 base, 10 bases remained unmatched. Germline-derived CDR1 and CDR2 are MNHEY and SMNVEV (reference sequence). The CDR3 DNA is TGTGCCAGCAGTTCCCCCGGGACTAGCGGGACCCTATCCTACAATGAGCAGTTCTTC. Residues: CASSSPGTSGTLSYNEQFF.

V gene TRBV27 combines with J gene TRBJ1-2; 10 bases line up with TRBD1. The germline V gene has CDR1 MNHEY and CDR2 SMNVEV (reference sequence). With V trimmed by 8 bases and J by 8 bases, 11 bases remained unmatched. The CDR3 spans 14 residues. The CDR3 DNA reads as TGTGCCAGCTTGGCGCCGACAGGGGGCGGAGGCTACACCTTC. Amino acids: CASLAPTGGGGYTF.

The V call is TRBV6-5, the J call TRBJ2-7, with a tentative D call TRBD2 (5 bases). CDR3 size: 14 residues. The V gene's germline CDR1 is MNHEY and CDR2 SVGAGI. Deletions cut 6 bases from V and 3 bases from J, with 15 bases between. The CDR3 loop is CASSLVGSGYEQYF. CDR3 DNA: TGTGCCAGCAGCCTCGTTGGAAGCGGCTACGAGCAGTACTTC.

The J gene is TRBJ2-5, the V gene TRBV28; D perhaps matches TRBD1 (6 bases). This CDR3 contains 14 residues. Germline CDR1 is MDHEN and CDR2 is SYDVKM. Trimming took 4 bases from V and 0 from J, leaving 9 bases between them. CDR3 amino acids: CASSSRDNQETQYF. DNA for the CDR3: TGTGCCAGCAGTTCCCGGGACAACCAAGAGACCCAGTACTTC.

The rearrangement joins TRBV6-5 to TRBJ2-1, with TRBD2 matching over 8 bases. CDR3 length: 15 residues. V shed 6 bases, J shed 6 bases, and the junction held 10 bases outside the gene matches. Germline V gene data show CDR1 as MNHEY and CDR2 as SVGAGI. CDR3: CASSLIPGGINEQFF. In DNA, the CDR3 is TGTGCCAGCAGCCTTATCCCGGGAGGGATCAATGAGCAGTTCTTC.

This clone was counted between two and nine times. The gene calls are TRBV4-1 and TRBJ2-1, with 10 positions matching TRBD2. After removal of 0 bases from V and 6 bases from J, the junction contained 5 bases not matched to a gene. The CDR3 spans 16 residues. CDR1 MGHRA and CDR2 YSYEKL come from the germline V gene. CDR3 in amino acids: CASSQELAGVVNEQFF. In DNA form, the CDR3 reads TGCGCCAGCAGCCAAGAGCTAGCGGGAGTAGTCAATGAGCAGTTCTTC.

The gene calls are TRBV27 and TRBJ2-2; 10 bases agree with TRBD1. Germline CDR1 and CDR2: MNHEY and SMNVEV (reference sequence). The CDR3 sequence is 14 residues long. J was trimmed by 7 bases and V by 2 bases; bases with no gene match: 1. As DNA, the CDR3 is TGTGCCAGCAGTTTAGACAGGGGGCTCGGGGAGCTGTTTTTT. This encodes CASSLDRGLGELFF.